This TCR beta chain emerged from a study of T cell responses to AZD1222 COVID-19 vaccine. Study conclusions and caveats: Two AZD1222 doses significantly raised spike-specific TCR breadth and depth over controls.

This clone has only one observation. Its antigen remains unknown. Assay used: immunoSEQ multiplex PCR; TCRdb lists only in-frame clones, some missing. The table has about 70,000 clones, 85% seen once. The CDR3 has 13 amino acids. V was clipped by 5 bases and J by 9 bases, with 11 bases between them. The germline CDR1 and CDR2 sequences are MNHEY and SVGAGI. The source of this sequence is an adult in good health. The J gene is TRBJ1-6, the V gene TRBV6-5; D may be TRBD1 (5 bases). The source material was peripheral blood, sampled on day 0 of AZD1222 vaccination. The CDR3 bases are TGTGCCAGCAGTAGTAGGGACTCTTCACCCCTCCACTTT. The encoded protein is CASSSRDSSPLHF.